A single TCR beta chain is shown here with its context. This clonotype has ten or more counts. Its antigen specificity is not known. Within one base of it there is no much larger clone, and no base qualities were kept. The library was obtained by PCR. The reads were generated on a NextSeq 500. Bulk TCR libraries were prepared as previously described, using TCR primers listed in Table S5. Purification of total RNA was performed with the Qiagen AllPrep DNA/RNA kit. Before any analysis, reads coming from multiple sequencing runs of the same library were combined into one pool. In the source study's methods: Reads were retained only if their TCR constant sequence matched exactly, and those retained reads were trimmed to 150 nt and grouped according to their 12-nt molecular barcodes. Reads inside each barcode group were sub-clustered using a 15% Levenshtein threshold, and a quality-weighted consensus sequence was constructed for each RNA molecule. Non-functional sequences were removed, as were lower-count sequences one edit away from another. Barcode sub-clusters with fewer than 20% of the maximum read count were removed, based on fitting two negative binomial distributions. TCRdb's own reprocessing of the public reads used fastp at Q25 and MiXCR and kept productive beta chains. Rows with one shared CDR3 protein collapse into an entry with the most common genes and DNA. TCRdb's processing, not the authors' own work, is the source of the V and J calls. A total of fewer than 45,000 distinct CDR3 sequences appear in this sample, about a quarter of them only once. The ten largest make up around 1% of the sample.

Naive CD8 T cell libraries were made from about 20,000 to 1,000,000 sorted cells using 10%, 30% or 50% of purified RNA. On a BD FACSAria II, naive CD8 T cells were FACS-sorted as CD8+CD4-CCR7+CD45RA+ and collected into RLT Plus buffer. Approximately 9 TCR copies' worth of Jurkat RNA were spiked into roughly 20,000-1,000,000 naive CD8 T cell samples to test detection sensitivity. Enrichment of CD8 T cells was performed with RosetteSep CD8+ T Cell Enrichment Cocktail and Ficoll-Paque, after which ACK red cell lysis was carried out. The data are from a study of molecular identifiers for immune sequencing clone quantification listed by TCRdb under 2018. As for the study more broadly: In a replicate experiment, RNA from around 20,000 or 100,000 naive CD8 T cells was split into five aliquots, four of which were sequenced. CD8 T cells were used in a methods study to benchmark molecular-identifier clustering-based TCR repertoire sequencing (MIDCIRS) and TCR RNA copy counting.

General conclusions and limits of the study: Clones above 20 RNA copies held over 99% of molecules in CMV-specific effector cells but under 1% in naive cells. When barcode sub-clustering was omitted, TCR diversity was inflated by chimeric consensus sequences, with chimeras reaching as high as 47%. Naive libraries contained spiked-in Jurkat TCR RNA (around eleven copies' worth), which is not part of the donor repertoire. The sizes of highly expanded clones could end up underestimated when identical TCR molecules share a barcode. Modeling gave 3 to 3.5 recovered TCR RNA copies per cell versus around 10 by digital PCR, implying approximately 32% capture efficiency. Spiked-in Jurkat TCR RNA equal to a single cell's worth was reported to be detectable even within 1,200,000 naive CD8 T cells.

CDR1 and CDR2 (LNHNV, YYDKDF) derive from the germline V gene (reference sequence). From cysteine to phenylalanine, the CDR3 is 15 amino acids long. The CDR3 DNA has 45 bases and is translated from base 1. The V end gives up 5 bases and the J end 5 bases, leaving 11 bases in the junction not matched to a gene. The receptor comes from a human donor in good health. Some libraries in this study had Jurkat cell RNA spiked in. Sample: naive CD8+ T cells from blood, with Jurkat cell RNA spiked in. The cell subset or site label on this specimen signifies: FACS-sorted CD8+CD4-CCR7+CD45RA+ naive T cells. The V gene is TRBV15 and the J gene is TRBJ1-1; TRBD1 matches 7 bases in the middle. CDR3 region: CATSGTGVSGTEAFF. The DNA sequence is as follows: TGTGCCACCAGCGGCACAGGGGTGAGCGGGACTGAAGCTTTCTTT.